This T cell receptor beta chain was recorded in a study of T cell responses to AZD1222 COVID-19 vaccine (dated by TCRdb to the early 2020s). About the full investigation: AZD1222 recipients with second doses at about 4 weeks or about 12 weeks were pooled, because spike-specific TCR depth and breadth did not differ between schedules. TCR sequencing covered 230 or so trial participants: 207 given two doses of AZD1222 and approximately 25 given two doses of MenACWY control vaccine. Enrollment into the trials was organized by age into subgroups of 18-55, 56-69 and 70-plus years, and those subgroups contained roughly 140, 27 and 60 TCR-sequenced participants, respectively.

A note on this clone: Its antigen has not been determined. Nothing much larger sits one base from this clone, and base qualities are not available.

What the authors observed across the whole study: Because no day 14 peak-response samples were available, the repertoires could be characterized only after the peak T cell response. The 56-69-year group was small, and its depth increase did not reach significance, likely because of low power. Participants were mostly white British, with more females than males. The authors suggested clonal diversity may have been underestimated. CD4 TCRs associated with the vaccine covered the entire spike protein, and the dominant responses were in regions 160-218 and 743-854. Reportedly, almost half of the unique spike-specific TCRs recognized epitopes lying outside the regions that are mutated in the B.1.351 and B.1.1.7 variants. Spike-specific TCR breadth and depth rose significantly after two AZD1222 doses compared with day 0 and with MenACWY recipients. Conclusions about previously exposed vaccinees were limited because only a handful of AZD1222 recipients were SARS-CoV-2 seropositive at baseline.

The CDR3 regions of human TCRbeta chains were analyzed by immunosequencing. The authors' analysis ran thus. TCRs in the repertoires were matched against a reference library of SARS-CoV-2-specific TCRs that had been generated with the MIRA antigen-specificity platform. Breadth meant the fraction of unique TCRs that were SARS-CoV-2-associated, whereas depth meant the fraction of total T cells that were SARS-CoV-2-associated. Each spike-specific TCR was assigned to its reactive spike region and to a CD4 or CD8 class using the MIRA data. Log10-transformed breadth and depth values were compared by one-way ANOVA with Sidak's multiple comparisons tests. The table comes from immuneACCESS by way of TCRdb, which keeps in-frame sequences with V and J called. Part of the clones is missing from these tables; in studies checked, under half for an unresolved V gene and the rest for unknown reasons. The V and J calls and clone size are taken from that table; D and trimming were inferred from the DNA. In all, the sample holds some 100,000 clones, and roughly 89% of those were seen once. The leading ten clones occupy under 4% of the sample.

Sample time point, as interpreted from the label and publication: baseline before first vaccination. Samples from vaccinated people were obtained from the UK trials COV001 and COV002, which included a single-blind randomized controlled phase 2/3 trial of AZD1222 (ChAdOx1 nCoV-19) in healthy adults. Trial participant PBMC samples were collected at day 0 and day 28 after the second dose for TCRbeta chain sequencing. The germline V gene (reference sequence) supplies CDR1 SGHNT and CDR2 YYREEE. Measured from the cysteine to the phenylalanine, the CDR3 is 14 residues long. Only the CDR3 DNA stays, 42 bases, in frame from base 1. V lost 4 bases and J lost 1 base; the stretch between them is 12 bases long.

This TCR was recovered from an adult in good health. Rearrangement joined TRBV5-4 to TRBJ2-7; there is no confident call for the D gene. Here the sequenced sample was peripheral blood, taken on day 0 of AZD1222 vaccination. The CDR3 has the sequence CASSPDGRSYEQYF. The DNA reads as follows: TGTGCCAGCAGCCCGGACGGACGGTCCTACGAGCAGTACTTC. Full variable domain (CDR3 extended with the reference TRBV5-4 and TRBJ2-7 proteins): ETGVTQSPTHLIKTRGQQVTLRCSSQSGHNTVSWYQQALGQGPQFIFQYYREEENGRGNFPPRFSGLQFPNYSSELNVNALELDDSALYLCASSPDGRSYEQYFGPGTRLTVT.